This T cell receptor (beta chain) was sequenced for a study of vaccination and CD4 T cells after COVID-19. Comment on this clonotype: The antigen is unknown.

Regarding treatment: roughly ten-day PBMC culture with coronavirus spike peptide pools or control peptides (ViraFEST assay). Trimming removed 0 bases at V and 1 base at J, with 7 bases between. The germline V gene encodes CDR1 LGHNT and CDR2 FRNRAP. This CDR3 is built from 14 residues. Oncomine TCR Beta short-read sequencing was applied to DNA from cultured CD4+ T cells. Genomic DNA was taken out of cultured CD4+ T cells by extraction. TCRdb processed the PCR reads anew with MiXCR; each CDR3 protein has one entry. The data contain 20,000 to 25,000 distinct CDR3 sequences, about 51% of them singletons.

The chain has TRBV12-5 and TRBJ2-7; D not certain. This clonotype was sampled from a human donor who had recovered from COVID-19. The material sequenced was CD4+ T cells from blood, cultured in vitro. CDR3 amino acids: CASGLVDTSYEQYF. Written as DNA, the CDR3 is TGTGCTAGTGGTTTGGTAGACACGTCCTACGAGCAGTACTTC.